Below are 4 T cell receptor beta chains sequenced from a single sample in a study of PD-1 blockade in classical Hodgkin lymphoma. Using immunoSEQ multiplex PCR, the repertoire was profiled, and TCRdb retains in-frame clones only, with some absent. The sample records more than 15,000 clones, approximately 72% being singletons. Each and every patient relapsed after autologous stem cell transplantation, and patients got differing brentuximab vedotin exposure. This specimen was peripheral blood mononuclear cells (PBMCs), taken at baseline. The receptors originated from a human donor with classical Hodgkin lymphoma.

The chain couples TRBV19 to TRBJ1-1; D perhaps matches TRBD1 (5 bases). V lost 10 bases and J 11 bases, leaving 20 bases between the germline ends. This CDR3 has 12 residues. Germline CDR1 and CDR2: LNHDA and SQIVND (reference sequence). CDR3 nucleotides: TGTGCCACCCTATCAAGCTGGGACGGGGCTTTCTTT. It encodes CATLSSWDGAFF.

This clone was observed a few times. V is TRBV2 and J is TRBJ2-1; no firm D call. Germline V gene sequence: CDR1 SNHLY, CDR2 FYNNEI. Trimming left V 5 bases short and J 6 bases short, with 14 bases between. The CDR3 sequence is 14 residues long. CDR3 amino acids: CASSPARLLNEQFF. CDR3 DNA: TGTGCCAGCAGTCCCGCGAGACTGCTCAATGAGCAGTTCTTC. Variable domain in full (rest from reference TRBV2 and TRBJ2-1): EPEVTQTPSHQVTQMGQEVILRCVPISNHLYFYWYRQILGQKVEFLVSFYNNEISEKSEIFDDQFSVERPDGSNFTLKIRSTKLEDSAMYFCASSPARLLNEQFFGPGTRLTVL.

This chain joins TRBV4-1 and TRBJ1-1; no definite D call. There are 16 residues in the CDR3. Germline V CDR1 and CDR2: MGHRA, YSYEKL. V lost 1 base, J lost 0 bases, and 12 bases lay in between. The CDR3 DNA follows: TGCGCCAGCAGCCAAGCCAGCTGGGGTATGAACACTGAAGCTTTCTTT. Protein: CASSQASWGMNTEAFF.

The chain uses TRBV28 and TRBJ2-6; D call uncertain. CDR3 length: 16 residues. V shed 6 bases and J shed 0 bases, with 12 bases lying between them. Germline CDR1 MDHEN, CDR2 SYDVKM. CDR3 in amino acids: CASSPSAGSGANVLTF. The DNA of the CDR3 is TGTGCCAGCAGCCCTTCCGCCGGCTCTGGGGCCAACGTCCTGACTTTC. Looking up the rest from reference TRBV28 and TRBJ2-6 gives the full variable domain: DVKVTQSSRYLVKRTGEKVFLECVQDMDHENMFWYRQDPGLGLRLIYFSYDVKMKEKGDIPEGYSVSREKKERFSLILESASTNQTSMYLCASSPSAGSGANVLTFGAGSRLTVL.